Many counts were recorded for the clone carrying this T cell receptor (beta chain). What it recognizes is unknown. The CDR3 extends over 15 amino acids. Germline V gene lookup returns CDR1 SGHTA and CDR2 FQGTGA. The ends were cut back, 1 base at V and 2 bases at J, with 8 bases in the middle. The data belong to a study of T-cell memory formation after mild COVID-19. About the research overall: TCR clusters showed largely donor specificity.

Whole-study findings and limits: CD4/CD8 balance characterized clones contracting day 15 to 85, and CD4+ skew characterized later expanders. For second-wave clones that peaked at day 37, SARS-CoV-2 specificity went unverified.

Using constant-segment primers, 5'RACE produced TCR alpha and TCR beta cDNA libraries carrying sample barcodes and UMIs. MiXCR, applied by TCRdb to the 5' RACE reads, yields one record per CDR3 protein. The data hold approximately 260,000 distinct CDR3 sequences, with approximately 15% observed a single time. The rearrangement links TRBV7-3 to TRBJ2-2, with a weak D call TRBD1 (5 bases). Sample: PBMCs or a T cell subset sorted from them (not recorded which). This sequence was found in a man aged 18 to 29 who had mild COVID-19 (a few samples of this study predate the infection). Cell type and time point are not known. The CDR3 sequence is CASSLMGRNTGELFF. The CDR3 region has the DNA TGTGCCAGCAGCTTAATGGGGCGTAACACCGGGGAGCTGTTTTTT.